The rows below give T cell receptor beta chains drawn from one sample of a study of vaccination effects on CD4 cells after COVID-19. Assay used: immunoSEQ multiplex PCR; TCRdb lists only in-frame clones, some missing. This table has about 61,000 clones, 75% to 85% appearing once. Their antigens remain unidentified. The starting material was CD4+ T cells from PBMCs cultured with HCoV-229E spike peptides, obtained before COVID-19 vaccination. Receptors were obtained from a human donor who received a COVID-19 vaccine. Both conserved end residues are part of each CDR3. The D gene is left open where the match is weak.

cdr3_aa v_call d_call
CATTDSREGDLSGYTF TRBV24-1 NA
CASSSGRISENEKLFF TRBV19 NA
CASSLLPGGQGNTEAFF TRBV28 TRBD1
CASTQRTDRVSTDTQYF TRBV27 TRBD1
CASSAGGELFF TRBV6-4 NA
CASSAALGLAGRQFF TRBV7-2 TRBD2
CASGRDRGHNQPQHF TRBV12-5 TRBD1
CASRPEPGAYNYGYTF TRBV19 NA
CASSLAGFGYTF TRBV7-8 NA
CASSLRGGAMARNEQFF TRBV7-3 NA
CASSRTGNYGYTF TRBV6-6 TRBD1
CASSIRSGGAGEQFF TRBV19 TRBD2
CASSKRTTGWFADTQYF TRBV19 TRBD1
CATSRDGTAGPPDTQYF TRBV15 NA
CASSLPNSPLHF TRBV7-8 NA
CASSEFGAGNQPQHF TRBV2 NA
CASSSLVRETQYF TRBV5-1 NA
CASSSRLAGGYNEQFF TRBV5-1 TRBD2
CASSYSAGESYGYTF TRBV6-2/TRBV6-3 NA
CASSPLRNTEAFF TRBV5-1 NA
CASSQGSSGTQKNIQYF TRBV3-1/TRBV3-2 TRBD2
CASSRMDVNYGYTF TRBV5-6 NA
CASSLLGQGQSGYTF TRBV18 TRBD1
CAWSASRGGTDTQYF TRBV30 TRBD2
CASSGAGVNTEAFF TRBV5-4 NA